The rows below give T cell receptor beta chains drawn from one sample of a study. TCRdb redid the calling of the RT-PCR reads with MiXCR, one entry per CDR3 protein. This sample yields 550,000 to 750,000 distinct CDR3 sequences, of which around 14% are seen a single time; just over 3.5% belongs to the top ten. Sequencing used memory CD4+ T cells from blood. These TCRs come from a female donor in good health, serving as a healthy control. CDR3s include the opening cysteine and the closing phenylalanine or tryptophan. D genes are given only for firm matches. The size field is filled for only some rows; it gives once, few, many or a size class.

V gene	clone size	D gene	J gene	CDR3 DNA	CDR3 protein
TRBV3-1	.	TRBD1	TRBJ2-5	TGTGCCAGCAGGAGACAGGGTGGGGAGACCCAGTACTTC	CASRRQGGETQYF
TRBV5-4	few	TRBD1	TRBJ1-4	TGTGCCAGCAGCTTGGCCGGGACAGCCGGTAATGAAAAACTGTTTTTT	CASSLAGTAGNEKLFF
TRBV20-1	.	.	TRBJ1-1	TGCAGTGCTAGTACGCCTATGGGGACTGAAGCTTTCTTT	CSASTPMGTEAFF
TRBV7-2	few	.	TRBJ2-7	TGTGCCAGCAGTAATGGGGACACCTCCTACGAGCAGTACTTC	CASSNGDTSYEQYF
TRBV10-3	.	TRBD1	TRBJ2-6	TGTGCCATCAGCACAGGGGGCCCTAACTCTGGGGCCAACGTCCTGACTTTC	CAISTGGPNSGANVLTF
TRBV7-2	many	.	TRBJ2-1	TGTGCCAGCAGCTTAAACCGCGGTGAGCAGTTCTTC	CASSLNRGEQFF
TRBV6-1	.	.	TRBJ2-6	TGTGCCAGCAGCGTAATTTCTGGGGGTGCGAACTCTGGGGCCAACGTCCTGACTTTC	CASSVISGGANSGANVLTF
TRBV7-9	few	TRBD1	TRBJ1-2	TGTGCCAGCAGCTTAGCGACAGGGACGGGCGGCTACACCTTC	CASSLATGTGGYTF
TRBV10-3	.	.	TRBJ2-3	TGTGCCATTACATCCGGGAAACCCACAGATACGCAGTATTTT	CAITSGKPTDTQYF
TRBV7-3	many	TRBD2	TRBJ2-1	TGTGCCAGCAGCCCACCGGGACTAGTGACTGGGGAGCAGTTCTTC	CASSPPGLVTGEQFF
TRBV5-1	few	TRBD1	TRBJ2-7	TGCGCCAGCAGACCCGGGACAGGGTCAGACGAGCAGTACTTC	CASRPGTGSDEQYF
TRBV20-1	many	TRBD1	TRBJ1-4	TGCAGTGGCCGGAGGACAGGTCCAGAAAAACTGTTTTTT	CSGRRTGPEKLFF
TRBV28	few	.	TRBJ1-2	TGTGCCAGCAGTTTTGAGGGAGCTAACTATGGCTACACCTTC	CASSFEGANYGYTF
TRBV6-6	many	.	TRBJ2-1	TGTGCCAGCAGCCGAAGGTGGGACCCTTCCTACAATGAGCAGTTCTTC	CASSRRWDPSYNEQFF
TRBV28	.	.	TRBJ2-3	TGTGCCAGCAGCCTCGGCCTCTGGACTAGCACAGATACGCAGTATTTT	CASSLGLWTSTDTQYF
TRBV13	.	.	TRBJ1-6	TGTGCCAGCAGCTTAAAAGGGCTGGAGAATTCACCCCTCCACTTT	CASSLKGLENSPLHF
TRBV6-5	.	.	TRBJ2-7	TGTGCCAGCAGTTTGCATTCCCGGACTGCAGCCTCCTACGAGCAGTACTTC	CASSLHSRTAASYEQYF
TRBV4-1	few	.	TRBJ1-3	TGCGCCAGCAGCCGGGGGGGACTGATTCAGGCTGGAAACACCATATATTTT	CASSRGGLIQAGNTIYF
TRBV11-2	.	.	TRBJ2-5	TGTGCCAGCAGCTATGGGTCCCAAGAGACCCAGTACTTC	CASSYGSQETQYF
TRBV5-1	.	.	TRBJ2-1	TGCGCCAGCAGCTTGCTCCCTGATTCCGATGAGCAGTTCTTC	CASSLLPDSDEQFF
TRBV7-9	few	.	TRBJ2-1	TGTGCCAGCATACCACCGGGGGAAACGACCTACAATGAGCAGTTCTTC	CASIPPGETTYNEQFF
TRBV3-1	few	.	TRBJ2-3	TGTGCCAGCAGCAACGGCCCTTGGATAGAAACGCAGTATTTT	CASSNGPWIETQYF
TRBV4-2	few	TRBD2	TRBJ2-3	TGTGCCAGCAGCCAACGAGCGGGAGTTCCTACAGATACGCAGTATTTT	CASSQRAGVPTDTQYF
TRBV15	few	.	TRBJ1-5	TGTGCCACCAGCAGAGGGACAGCCATTCAGCCCCAGCATTTT	CATSRGTAIQPQHF
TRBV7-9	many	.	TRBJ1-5	TGTGCCAGCAGCCGCGAGTTGGGGGATCAGCCCCAGCATTTT	CASSRELGDQPQHF
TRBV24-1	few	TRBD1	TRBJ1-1	TGTGCCACTCAGGGGGCGGGGGAAAACACTGAAGCTTTCTTT	CATQGAGENTEAFF
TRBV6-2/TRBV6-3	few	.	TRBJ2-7	TGTGCCACCCAAACTAGAGTTGGACCCGGCGAGCAGTACTTC	CATQTRVGPGEQYF
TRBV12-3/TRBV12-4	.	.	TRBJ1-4	TGTGACAGCAGTTTGGGTAATGAAAAACTGTTTTTT	CDSSLGNEKLFF
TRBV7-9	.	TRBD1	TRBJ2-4	TGTGCCAGCAGCTTAGGCGCATTGGGGACAGGGGAGTTC	CASSLGALGTGEF
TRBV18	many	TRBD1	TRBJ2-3	TGTGCCAGCTCCCGACAGGGACAGTCAGATACGCAGTATTTT	CASSRQGQSDTQYF
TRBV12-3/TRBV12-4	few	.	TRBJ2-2	TGTGCCAGCAGTTTAGGGCCTGACACCGGGGAGCTGTTTTTT	CASSLGPDTGELFF
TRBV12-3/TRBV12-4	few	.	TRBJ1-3	TGTGCCAGCAGTTTAGGGGGAGGGGGCTCTGGAAACACCATATATTTT	CASSLGGGGSGNTIYF
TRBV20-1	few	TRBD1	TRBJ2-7	TGCAGTGCTAGGACGACAGGGAGCTACGAGCAGTACTTC	CSARTTGSYEQYF
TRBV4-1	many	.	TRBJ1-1	TGCGCCAGCAGCCAAGACTTGATGAACACTGAAGCTTTCTTT	CASSQDLMNTEAFF
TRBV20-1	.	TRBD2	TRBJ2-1	TGCAGTGCCAAGTGGGGCGGGAGATCCCCCTACAATGAGCAGTTCTTC	CSAKWGGRSPYNEQFF
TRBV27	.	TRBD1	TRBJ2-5	TGTGCCAGCACCTCCGGACAGGGCCAAGAGACCCAGTACTTC	CASTSGQGQETQYF
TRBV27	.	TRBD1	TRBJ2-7	TGTGCCAGCAGTTTCAGGACAGGGGGCCACGAGCAGTACTTC	CASSFRTGGHEQYF
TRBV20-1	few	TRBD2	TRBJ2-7	TGCAGTGCCCCTAGCGGCCTCTCCTACGAGCAGTACTTC	CSAPSGLSYEQYF
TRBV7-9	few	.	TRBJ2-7	TGTGCCAGCAGCGTGGGACAATACGAGCAGTACTTC	CASSVGQYEQYF
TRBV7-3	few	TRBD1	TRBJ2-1	TGTGCCAGCAGCCTCACCGGGACAGAATTCAATGAGCAGTTCTTC	CASSLTGTEFNEQFF
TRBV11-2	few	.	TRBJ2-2	TGTGCCAGCAGCTTAGATGGGGTTACTACCGGGGAGCTGTTTTTT	CASSLDGVTTGELFF
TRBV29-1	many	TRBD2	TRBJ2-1	TGCAGCGCCAGATTTAGCGGGAAAGAAAATGAGCAGTTCTTC	CSARFSGKENEQFF
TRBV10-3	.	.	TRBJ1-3	TGTGCCATCAGTGAGCCTGCGGACACCATATATTTT	CAISEPADTIYF
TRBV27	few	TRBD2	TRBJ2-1	TGTGCCAGCAGGAGCGGGGTCTCTTTTTACAATGAGCAGTTCTTC	CASRSGVSFYNEQFF
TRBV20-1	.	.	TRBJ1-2	TGCAGTGCTAGAGATCGGGCAGGGAGGACTGATGGCTACACCTTC	CSARDRAGRTDGYTF
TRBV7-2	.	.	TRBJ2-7	TGTGCCAGCAGCTTACAGTTTGAACCCGAGCAGTACTTC	CASSLQFEPEQYF
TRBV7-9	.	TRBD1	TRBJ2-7	TGTGCCAGCAGCCGAATGGGGGACAGGGTCGGCGAGCAGTACTTC	CASSRMGDRVGEQYF
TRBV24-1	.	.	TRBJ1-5	TGTGCCACCAGTGACGAAAAAGGCCAGCCCCAGCATTTT	CATSDEKGQPQHF
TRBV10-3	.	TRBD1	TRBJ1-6	TGTGCCATCAGCCTCACAGGGGTAGATTCACCCCTCCACTTT	CAISLTGVDSPLHF
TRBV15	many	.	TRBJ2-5	TGTGCCACCAGCAGACAGGCCGAAGAGACCCAGTACTTC	CATSRQAEETQYF
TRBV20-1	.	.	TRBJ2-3	TGCAGTGCTTACGACTCGGGGCGCACAGATACGCAGTATTTT	CSAYDSGRTDTQYF
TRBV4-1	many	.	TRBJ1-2	TGCGCCAGCAGCCCTCCCGGCCGGCAGGGCTACACCTTC	CASSPPGRQGYTF
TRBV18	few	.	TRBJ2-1	TGTGCCAGCTCACCTCGAATCGAGGTCTATGAGCAGTTCTTC	CASSPRIEVYEQFF
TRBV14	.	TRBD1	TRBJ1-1	TGTGCCAGCAGCCTTTTTGGGGGGACAGGGTTGGTGACTGAAGCTTTCTTT	CASSLFGGTGLVTEAFF
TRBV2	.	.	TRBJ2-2	TGTGCCAGCAGTGAACTTACCAACACCGGGGAGCTGTTTTTT	CASSELTNTGELFF
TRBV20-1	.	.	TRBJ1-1	TGCAGTGCTCGACAACGACAGACGAACACTGAAGCTTTCTTT	CSARQRQTNTEAFF
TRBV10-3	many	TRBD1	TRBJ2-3	TGTGCCTCCTGGACAGGGGGGGCACTGACAGATACGCAGTATTTT	CASWTGGALTDTQYF
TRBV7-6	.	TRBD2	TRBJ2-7	TGTGCCAGCAGCCGACCGTTAACTAGCGGGAGCTCCTACGAGCAGTACTTC	CASSRPLTSGSSYEQYF